These 2 T cell receptor beta chains originate from one sample sequenced in a study of blood T cell repertoires in COVID-19. Measured with immunoSEQ multiplex PCR; TCRdb has only the in-frame clones, and not every one. Altogether approximately 98,000 clones are present, 55% to 75% being singletons, with the ten largest covering about 1.8%. Sequenced: peripheral blood. These receptors were taken from a woman in her thirties or forties with acute or convalescent COVID-19.

This clone was counted a few times. The genes are TRBV5-1 and TRBJ1-2, with no clear D. Between the trimmed V and J ends, which lost 0 bases and 6 bases, there was a span of 12 bases. The CDR3 covers 14 residues. The germline V gene has CDR1 SGHRS and CDR2 YFSETQ. The CDR3 spells CASSLAGISDGYTF. The CDR3 DNA is TGCGCCAGCAGCTTGGCGGGTATATCGGATGGCTACACCTTC.

The chain carries TRBV7-9 and TRBJ1-2; 10 bases align to TRBD1. The germline gives CDR1 SEHNR, CDR2 FQNEAQ (reference sequence). Trimming removed 1 base from V and 2 bases from J; junction bases left unmatched: 10. CDR3 size: 18 residues. DNA for the CDR3: TGTGCCAGCAGCTTAGGATCACTAGGGACAGGGGAAAACTATGGCTACACCTTC. This translates into CASSLGSLGTGENYGYTF.